Listed here is a single TCR beta chain. Its antigen is not known. This entry is derived from a study of shared clonotypes between healthy human individuals. Study-wide context: The composition of the donors was a couple of women and a few men aged 18 to 49. Points from the study as a whole: It was the few donors that limited the genetic and exposure-history diversity represented. In general, naive subsets displayed greater estimated richness than memory subsets did.

The input for sorted-subset replicate PCRs was around 200 ng DNA, some 30,000 T cell genomes. Data came from immunoSEQ multiplex PCR; TCRdb stores just in-frame clones and leaves some out. The data contain under 1,100,000 clones, roughly 75% of them seen just once; the ten biggest clones take up over 1.3%. Germline V gene data show CDR1 as MGHDK and CDR2 as SYGVNS. The V and J ends lost 1 base and 3 bases respectively, with 13 bases between them. The CDR3 is 15 residues long. Sequencing input: memory CD4+ T cells sorted from blood. The subset: CD45RA-negative fraction. This TCR came from a young man in good health. The chain employs TRBV25-1 and TRBJ2-7; tentative D call: TRBD2 (6 bases). The CDR3 sequence is CASSELGTGFYEQYF. CDR3 sequence (DNA): TGTGCCAGCAGTGAATTGGGGACTGGGTTCTACGAGCAGTACTTC.